This passage covers 27 T cell receptor beta chains from one sample sequenced in a study of T cells in Graves' hyperthyroidism and ophthalmopathy. Researchers took RNA transcripts and amplified the TCR beta CDR3 regions from them. Using the HTBI primer set, a first-round RT-PCR was run on the TCR CDR3. Using its own MiXCR run on the multiplex PCR reads, TCRdb lists one record per CDR3 protein. The sample has hundreds of thousands of distinct CDR3 sequences, about 25% seen once. Material for sequencing was blood. The source is a woman aged 40-49 years with Graves' ophthalmopathy.

This clonotype appeared many times. The V call is TRBV27, the J call TRBJ1-2, with D possibly TRBD1 on 6 matching bases. The V end was cut by 3 bases, the J end by 5 bases, with 10 bases between. Germline V lookup: CDR1 MNHEY, CDR2 SMNVEV (reference sequence). The CDR3 spans 13 residues. The CDR3 DNA reads TGTGCCAGCAGTTTGGGGGGCCGGTATGGCTACACCTTC. This codes for CASSLGGRYGYTF.

The CDR3 spells CASSRVAGYTF. CDR3 in DNA: TGTGCCAGCAGCAGGGTCGCCGGCTACACCTTC. This chain connects TRBV28 to TRBJ1-2; a weak D match, TRBD1 (5 bases). Looked up from germline, CDR1 is MDHEN and CDR2 is SYDVKM. The V gene lost 6 bases and the J gene lost 8 bases, with 10 bases spanning the gap. This CDR3 is 11 amino acids long.

This clonotype was recorded many times. V gene TRBV6-5 combines with J gene TRBJ2-7; 9 positions match TRBD1. There are 13 residues in the CDR3. V was pared by 7 bases and J by 3 bases, with 4 bases of the junction left unmatched. The V gene's germline CDR1 is MNHEY and CDR2 SVGAGI. The CDR3, as DNA: TGTGCCAGCAAGACAGGGGGGTTCTACGAGCAGTACTTC. This sequence encodes CASKTGGFYEQYF.

This chain connects TRBV5-1 to TRBJ2-5, with D possibly matching TRBD2 (5 bases). CDR3 size: 17 residues. With 2 bases removed from V and 1 base from J, the gap between germline ends came to 18 bases. CDR1 SGHRS and CDR2 YFSETQ come from the germline V gene. CDR3 in DNA: TGCGCCAGCAGCTTCGGAGCGGTCGACGGGATCCAAGAGACCCAGTACTTC. It specifies CASSFGAVDGIQETQYF.

This chain connects TRBV11-2 to TRBJ2-5; 10 bases line up with TRBD2. J gave up 4 bases and V 3 bases, and 11 bases lay outside the gene matches. Germline loops: CDR1 SGHAT, CDR2 FQNNGV. The CDR3 is 17 residues long. CDR3 amino acids: CASSLFRSGRAAETQYF. Here the CDR3 DNA reads TGTGCCAGCAGCTTGTTTAGGAGCGGGAGGGCCGCAGAGACCCAGTACTTC.

The V and J genes are TRBV20-1 and TRBJ2-4; 7 bases agree with TRBD1. Unmatched junction bases numbered 19, after V lost 5 bases and J lost 9 bases. This CDR3 region has 16 residues. Per the germline V gene, CDR1 is DFQATT and CDR2 is SNEGSKA (reference sequence). The CDR3 sequence: CSAGRPGSSRGSIQYF. The CDR3 coding sequence is TGCAGTGCTGGCCGCCCAGGAAGCAGCAGGGGGAGCATTCAGTACTTC.

The V and J genes are TRBV2 and TRBJ2-7; 9 bases fit TRBD1. Looked up from germline, CDR1 is SNHLY and CDR2 is FYNNEI. This CDR3 is 17 amino acids long. V was pared by 3 bases and J by 0 bases, with 9 bases of the junction left unmatched. CDR3 amino acids: CASSDRMTGGTSYEQYF. The CDR3 nucleotides are TGTGCCAGCAGTGATCGGATGACAGGGGGAACCTCCTACGAGCAGTACTTC.

This clonotype has ten or more counts. The chain employs TRBV7-9 and TRBJ1-1; TRBD1 might be the D (5 bases). CDR1 and CDR2 (germline): SEHNR, FQNEAQ (reference sequence). This CDR3 contains 14 residues. V was pared by 5 bases and J by 0 bases, with 10 bases between. DNA for the CDR3: TGTGCCAGCAGCCCGCAGGGCATGAACACTGAAGCTTTCTTT. Its protein is CASSPQGMNTEAFF.

This clonotype was observed at least ten times. V is TRBV24-1 and J is TRBJ2-4; a possible D gene is TRBD2 (7 bases). Germline CDR1 and CDR2: KGHDR and SFDVKD. Trimming removed 4 bases at V and 7 bases at J, with 16 bases between. This CDR3 has 15 amino acids. The CDR3 coding sequence is TGTGCCACCAGTGACCCGGGACTAACAGGGAACATTCAGTACTTC. Protein: CATSDPGLTGNIQYF.

The V and J genes are TRBV6-5 and TRBJ1-5; weak D call: TRBD1 (6 bases). The CDR3 covers 14 residues. The V and J ends lost 5 bases and 2 bases respectively, with 10 bases between them. The germline V gene encodes CDR1 MNHEY and CDR2 SVGAGI. The CDR3 loop is CASSNRVGNQPQHF. The CDR3 DNA reads TGTGCCAGCAGTAACAGGGTCGGCAATCAGCCCCAGCATTTT.

This clonotype was picked up many times. CDR3 region: CSARDRAPSSYEQYF. CDR3 nucleotides: TGCAGTGCTAGAGATCGGGCACCCAGCTCCTACGAGCAGTACTTC. The gene calls are TRBV20-1 and TRBJ2-7; D uncertain. Germline V gene lookup returns CDR1 DFQATT and CDR2 SNEGSKA (reference sequence). The CDR3 sequence is 15 residues long. Trimming removed 0 bases at V and 0 bases at J, with 12 bases between.

This clonotype was recorded at least ten times. The chain has TRBV5-1 and TRBJ2-7; TRBD2 might be the D (5 bases). The length of the CDR3 is 12 residues. Trimming pared 2 bases from V and 6 bases from J, leaving 9 bases between. Germline V gene lookup returns CDR1 SGHRS and CDR2 YFSETQ. The CDR3, as DNA: TGCGCCAGCAGCTTCCCAGAGGGCGAGCAGTACTTC. It is translated as CASSFPEGEQYF.

This clonotype was counted many times. The chain recombines TRBV20-1 with TRBJ2-5, with a tentative D call TRBD1 (5 bases). The germline V gene encodes CDR1 DFQATT and CDR2 SNEGSKA (reference sequence). Trimming stripped 0 bases from V and 3 bases from J, with 20 bases between. This CDR3 spans 17 amino acids. Here the CDR3 reads CSARDTGRSGNKETQYF. For the CDR3, the DNA is TGCAGTGCTAGAGATACCGGAAGGTCAGGGAATAAAGAGACCCAGTACTTC.

The chain uses TRBV5-1 and TRBJ1-5, with TRBD1 identical over 9 bases. Germline V gene lookup returns CDR1 SGHRS and CDR2 YFSETQ. The CDR3 length is 15 residues. With V trimmed by 4 bases and J by 7 bases, 9 bases remained unmatched. CDR3 residues: CASSPGGQGRQPQHF. The CDR3 DNA is TGCGCCAGCAGCCCAGGGGGACAGGGTAGACAGCCCCAGCATTTT.

Ten or more counts support this clonotype. This chain joins TRBV20-1 and TRBJ2-7; 8 bases line up with TRBD2. This CDR3 has 14 amino acids. Looked up from germline, CDR1 is DFQATT and CDR2 is SNEGSKA (reference sequence). V shed 0 bases and J 2 bases; nucleotides not matched to a gene: 3. The CDR3 sequence is CSAREDGRAYEQYF. In nucleotides, the CDR3 is TGCAGTGCTAGAGAGGACGGGAGGGCCTACGAGCAGTACTTC.

At least ten counts were recorded for this clonotype. The chain uses TRBV7-6 and TRBJ2-5; the D call may be TRBD1 or TRBD2 (5 bases each). From germline, CDR1 is SGHVS and CDR2 FNYEAQ. The V end was cut by 5 bases, the J end by 5 bases, with 18 bases between. The CDR3 has 15 residues. The CDR3 loop reads CASSHNELWGETQYF. The CDR3 nucleotides are TGTGCCAGCAGCCACAATGAGTTATGGGGGGAGACCCAGTACTTC. The whole variable domain, remainder taken from reference TRBV7-6 and TRBJ2-5, is GAGVSQSPRYKVTKRGQDVALRCDPISGHVSLYWYRQALGQGPEFLTYFNYEAQQDKSGLPNDRFSAERPEGSISTLTIQRTEQRDSAMYRCASSHNELWGETQYFGPGTRLLVL.

This chain connects TRBV12-3 or TRBV12-4 to TRBJ2-7, with D hard to call. The V end was cut by 4 bases, the J end by 3 bases, with 10 bases between. This CDR3 contains 13 residues. CDR3 nucleotide sequence: TGTGCCAGCAGTTCCTACCCGGGCTACGAGCAGTACTTC. Amino acid sequence: CASSSYPGYEQYF.

In its sample, this clonotype was seen many times. V is TRBV5-1 and J is TRBJ2-6; no clear D. The V end was cut by 5 bases, the J end by 2 bases, with 8 bases between. Germline V CDR1 and CDR2: SGHRS, YFSETQ. The CDR3 loop spans 14 amino acids. CDR3 DNA sequence: TGCGCCAGCAGGGTGGGGACTGGGGCCAACGTCCTGACTTTC. Its protein product is CASRVGTGANVLTF.

This clonotype was seen many times. The chain has TRBV29-1 and TRBJ2-6, with D tentatively TRBD2 (5 bases). The V and J ends lost 5 bases and 3 bases respectively, with 20 bases between them. CDR3 length: 17 amino acids. CDR1 is SQVTM, CDR2 ANQGSEA, per germline. CDR3 in DNA: TGCAGCGTTATCGACGGGATGCCCCTCCTTGGGGCCAACGTCCTGACTTTC. This translates into CSVIDGMPLLGANVLTF.

The chain carries TRBV6-1 and TRBJ1-1; 11 bases line up with TRBD1. The CDR3 runs 15 residues. With V trimmed by 6 bases and J by 5 bases, 8 bases remained unmatched. Germline lookup yields CDR1 MNHNS and CDR2 SASEGT. DNA of the CDR3: TGTGCCAGCAGGGATAGGGGGACAGGGGGGACTGAAGCTTTCTTT. As protein: CASRDRGTGGTEAFF.

This clonotype was recorded many times. V and J are TRBV7-3 and TRBJ2-5; the D gene is possibly TRBD1 (5 bases). V was clipped by 5 bases and J by 5 bases, with 12 bases between them. This CDR3 is built from 13 residues. The germline V gene encodes CDR1 SGHTA and CDR2 FQGTGA. The CDR3 region has the DNA TGTGCCAGCAGCCACAGGAGTGGGGAGACCCAGTACTTC. Translation: CASSHRSGETQYF.

The sample holds many counts of this clonotype. Germline is not matched at one junction end, which may reflect a read error. V and J are TRBV14 and TRBJ2-7, with TRBD1 identical over 9 bases. The length of the CDR3 is 15 residues. Looked up from germline, CDR1 is SGHDN and CDR2 is FVKESK. This CDR3 is CASSPGQGYSYKQYF. For the CDR3, the DNA is TGTGCCAGCAGCCCTGGACAGGGGTACTCCTACAAGCAGTACTTC.

This clonotype has a single count. The chain joins TRBV2 to TRBJ2-7; TRBD1 matches 10 bases. The trim removed 9 bases at V and 5 bases at J, leaving 4 bases unmatched. CDR3 length equals 12 residues. Germline-derived CDR1 and CDR2 are SNHLY and FYNNEI. The CDR3, as DNA: TGTGCCAGGGGACAGGGGTACCACGAGCAGTACTTC. Translation gives CARGQGYHEQYF.

This clonotype was seen a few times. The chain links TRBV20-1 to TRBJ1-3; D gene ambiguous. The V gene lost 5 bases and the J gene lost 4 bases, with 15 bases spanning the gap. Germline lookup yields CDR1 DFQATT and CDR2 SNEGSKA (reference sequence). The CDR3 consists of 14 residues. The CDR3 region is CSAGKDATGNTIYF. The CDR3 coding sequence is TGCAGTGCTGGAAAGGACGCGACGGGAAACACCATATATTTT.

This clonotype was picked up many times. The chain joins TRBV27 to TRBJ1-3, with a tentative D call TRBD1 (6 bases). The CDR3 is 15 amino acids. V lost 3 bases and J 2 bases, leaving 11 bases between the germline ends. Germline lookup yields CDR1 MNHEY and CDR2 SMNVEV (reference sequence). CDR3 DNA: TGTGCCAGCAGTTTTGGGGGGGGGCCTGGAAACACCATATATTTT. This translates into CASSFGGGPGNTIYF.

To note about this clonotype: One end of the junction does not line up with germline, which may come from a read error. J is TRBJ1-5 and V is TRBV28, with D tentatively TRBD1 (6 bases). CDR1 is MDHEN, CDR2 SYDVKM, per germline. The CDR3 is 17 residues long. The CDR3 loop reads CASSLWGGQNSNQPPHF. The CDR3 region has the DNA TGTGCCAGCAGTTTATGGGGGGGGCAGAATAGCAATCAGCCCCCGCATTTT.

This clonotype was seen many times. The V and J genes are TRBV28 and TRBJ2-7; TRBD1 agrees at 7 bases. CDR1 is MDHEN and CDR2 is SYDVKM in the germline V gene. J gave up 1 base and V 5 bases, and 5 bases lay outside the gene matches. CDR3 length equals 14 residues. The CDR3 coding sequence is TGTGCCAGCAGTGAACCGGGACAGTCCTACGAGCAGTACTTC. It specifies CASSEPGQSYEQYF.